The clone carrying this TCR beta chain has a single count. Its target is not known. These data come from a study of glioma-infiltrating T cells. Whole-study context: Presurgical dexamethasone in glioma patients lasted six or fewer days. Blood libraries targeted about 4.5- to 11-fold coverage of 910,000 or so T cells.

TCR alpha and beta CDR3 regions were amplified from RNA using iRepertoire nested multiplex PCR. From the multiplex PCR reads, TCRdb called clonotypes with MiXCR, one entry per CDR3 protein. The table shows 300,000 to 450,000 distinct CDR3 sequences, with roughly two fifths occurring only once. Study-wide findings and caveats: Signature shared blood CDR3 motifs were enriched in low-divergence and depleted in high-divergence patients.

Germline lookup yields CDR1 DFQATT and CDR2 SNEGSKA (reference sequence). J gave up 3 bases and V 6 bases, and 13 bases lay outside the gene matches. The CDR3 extends over 17 amino acids. V gene TRBV20-1 combines with J gene TRBJ2-1; 11 bases are shared with TRBD2. The clonotype comes from a human donor with low-grade glioma or glioblastoma, undergoing nonglioma brain surgery, or in good health (not recorded which). The sample taken for sequencing was glioma tissue, nonneoplastic brain tissue, or PBMCs (not recorded which). Written as DNA, the CDR3 is TGCAGTGCCTTGGGACTAGCGGTCACTCGCTACTACAATGAGCAGTTCTTC. It encodes CSALGLAVTRYYNEQFF.